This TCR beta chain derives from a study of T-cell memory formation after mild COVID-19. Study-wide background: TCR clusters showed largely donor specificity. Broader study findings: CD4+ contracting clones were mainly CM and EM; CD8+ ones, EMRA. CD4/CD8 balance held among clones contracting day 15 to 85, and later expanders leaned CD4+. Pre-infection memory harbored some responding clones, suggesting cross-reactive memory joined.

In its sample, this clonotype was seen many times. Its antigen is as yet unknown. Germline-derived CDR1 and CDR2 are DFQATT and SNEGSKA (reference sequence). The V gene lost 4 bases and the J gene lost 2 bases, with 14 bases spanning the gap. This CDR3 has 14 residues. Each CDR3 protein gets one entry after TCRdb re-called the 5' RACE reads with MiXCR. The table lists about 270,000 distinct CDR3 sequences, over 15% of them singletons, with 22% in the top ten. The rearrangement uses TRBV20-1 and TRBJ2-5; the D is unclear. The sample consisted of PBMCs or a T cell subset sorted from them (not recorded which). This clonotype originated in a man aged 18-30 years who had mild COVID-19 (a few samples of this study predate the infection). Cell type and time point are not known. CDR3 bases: TGCAGTGCTACCAAAGGTCGAGCTCAAGAGACCCAGTACTTC. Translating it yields CSATKGRAQETQYF.